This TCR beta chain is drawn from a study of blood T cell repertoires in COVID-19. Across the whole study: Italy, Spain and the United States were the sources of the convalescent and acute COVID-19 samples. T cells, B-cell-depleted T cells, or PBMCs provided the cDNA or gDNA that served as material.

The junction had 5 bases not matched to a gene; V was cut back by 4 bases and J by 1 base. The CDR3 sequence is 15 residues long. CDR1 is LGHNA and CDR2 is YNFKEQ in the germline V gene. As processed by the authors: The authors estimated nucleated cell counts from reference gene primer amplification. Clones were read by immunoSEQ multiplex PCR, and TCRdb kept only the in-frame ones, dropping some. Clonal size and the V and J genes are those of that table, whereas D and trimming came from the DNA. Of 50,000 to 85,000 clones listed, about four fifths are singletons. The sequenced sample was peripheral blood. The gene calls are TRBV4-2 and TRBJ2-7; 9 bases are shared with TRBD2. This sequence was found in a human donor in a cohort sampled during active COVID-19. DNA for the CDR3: TGTGCCAGCAGCCGGAGGACTAGCGATTCCTACGAGCAGTACTTC. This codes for CASSRRTSDSYEQYF.